The T cell receptor beta chain described here comes from a study of circulating CD8 cells and anti-PD-1 response in melanoma. Study-wide background: About 55% of the 13 melanoma patients received first-line anti-PD-1 therapy. Regarding the study as a whole: Published repertoire comparisons used only baseline and M1 samples. PD-1 and DPOS subsets showed similar, higher clonality than DNEG.

Four subsets defined by PD-1 and/or TIGIT were sorted from live CD3+CD8+TCRalphabeta+ cells. By share, this clonotype counts as medium-sized. The antigen is undetermined. V dropped 3 bases and J dropped 2 bases, with 8 bases sitting between them. Per germline, CDR1 MDHEN and CDR2 SYDVKM. The length of the CDR3 is 13 residues. Using about 15 ng of total RNA, TCR libraries were made with the QIAseq Immune Repertoire TCR panel. MiXCR, run by TCRdb on the reads, gives a single entry per CDR3 protein. The sample shows about 480 distinct CDR3 sequences, over 5.5% of them seen only once. The origin of this receptor is a human donor with melanoma. This chain joins TRBV28 and TRBJ2-7; TRBD1 might be the D (5 bases). Sequenced material: CD8+ T cells from PBMCs, taken at baseline or after one month of anti-PD-1 therapy (not recorded which). The DNA for the CDR3 is TGTGCCAGCAGTTTTAGGGGTACCTACGAGCAGTACTTC. Translation gives CASSFRGTYEQYF.